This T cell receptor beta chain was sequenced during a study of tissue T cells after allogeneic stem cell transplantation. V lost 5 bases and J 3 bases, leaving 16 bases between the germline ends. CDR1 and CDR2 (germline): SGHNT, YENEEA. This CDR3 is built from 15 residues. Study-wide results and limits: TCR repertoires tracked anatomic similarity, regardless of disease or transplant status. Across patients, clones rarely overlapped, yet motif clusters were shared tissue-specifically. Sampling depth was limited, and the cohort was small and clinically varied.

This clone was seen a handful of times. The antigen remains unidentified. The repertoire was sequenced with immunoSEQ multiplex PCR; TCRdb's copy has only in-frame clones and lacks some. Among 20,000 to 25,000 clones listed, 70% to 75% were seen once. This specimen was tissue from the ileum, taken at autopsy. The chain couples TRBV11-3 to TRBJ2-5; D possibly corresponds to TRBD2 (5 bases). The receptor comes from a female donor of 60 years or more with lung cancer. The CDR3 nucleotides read TGTGCCAGCAGCCCTCGCAGCGGATATGAAGAGACCCAGTACTTC. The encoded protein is CASSPRSGYEETQYF.